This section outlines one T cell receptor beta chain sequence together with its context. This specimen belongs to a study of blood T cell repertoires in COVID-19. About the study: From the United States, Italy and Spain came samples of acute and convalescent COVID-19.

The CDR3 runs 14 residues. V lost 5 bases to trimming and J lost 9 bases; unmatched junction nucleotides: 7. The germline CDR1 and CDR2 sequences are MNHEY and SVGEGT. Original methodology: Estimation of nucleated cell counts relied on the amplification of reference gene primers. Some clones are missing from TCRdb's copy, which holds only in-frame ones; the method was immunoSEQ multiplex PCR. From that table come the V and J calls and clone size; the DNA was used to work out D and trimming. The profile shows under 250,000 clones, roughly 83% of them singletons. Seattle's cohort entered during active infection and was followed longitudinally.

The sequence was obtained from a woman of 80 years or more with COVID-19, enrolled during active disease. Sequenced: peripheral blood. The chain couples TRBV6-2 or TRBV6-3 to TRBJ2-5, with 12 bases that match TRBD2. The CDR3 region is CASSPTRLAGAQYF. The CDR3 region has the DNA TGTGCCAGCAGTCCCACTCGACTAGCGGGGGCCCAGTACTTC.